A single sample gave rise to the 29 T cell receptor beta chains below, sequenced in a study of T cells in tumors and immune-related adverse events. Clones were read by immunoSEQ multiplex PCR, and TCRdb kept only the in-frame ones, dropping some. Of approximately 2,500 clones in the sample, 83% were seen once. The source was tumor tissue, collected from a patient treated with anti-PD-1 therapy. The receptors stem from a female donor with metastatic renal cell carcinoma.

The CDR3 sequence: CASSGRDLYGYTF. The CDR3 DNA reads TGTGCCAGCAGTGGGAGAGACCTATATGGCTACACCTTC. The rearrangement uses TRBV25-1 and TRBJ1-2; D gene ambiguous. The CDR3 runs to 13 residues. The germline gives CDR1 MGHDK, CDR2 SYGVNS. Trimming pared 4 bases from V and 5 bases from J, leaving 11 bases between.

V gene TRBV30 combines with J gene TRBJ1-1; D is perhaps TRBD1 (6 bases). The V end lost 0 bases, the J end lost 8 bases, and 7 bases lay between the germline ends. This CDR3 spans 11 amino acids. Germline loops: CDR1 GTSNPN, CDR2 SVGIG (reference sequence). The CDR3 region has the DNA TGTGCCTGGAGTGTAGACAGGGAAGCTTTCTTT. The encoded protein is CAWSVDREAFF.

The chain has TRBV7-9 and TRBJ2-7; a possible D gene is TRBD2 (6 bases). V lost 5 bases to trimming and J lost 0 bases, with 11 bases between them. The CDR3 extends over 14 amino acids. The germline CDR1 and CDR2 sequences are SEHNR and FQNEAQ (reference sequence). Written as DNA, the CDR3 is TGTGCCAGCAGCCCCGGGGGACCCTCCTACGAGCAGTACTTC. Its protein product is CASSPGGPSYEQYF.

This sequence joins TRBV7-9 and TRBJ1-2; D is uncertain. CDR1 and CDR2 from the germline V gene are SEHNR and FQNEAQ (reference sequence). Between the trimmed V and J ends, which lost 2 bases and 8 bases, there was a span of 6 bases. This CDR3 region has 11 residues. CDR3 region: CASSLNAGYTF. In DNA form, the CDR3 reads TGTGCCAGCAGCTTAAACGCGGGCTACACCTTC.

V is TRBV2 and J is TRBJ2-7; possibly TRBD1 or TRBD2 for D (6 bases each). This CDR3 is 15 amino acids long. The germline CDR1 and CDR2 sequences are SNHLY and FYNNEI. Trimming took 3 bases from V and 3 from J, leaving 15 bases between them. The CDR3 DNA reads as TGTGCCAGCAGTGAGTCAGTTAGGGGGGACTACGAGCAGTACTTC. It codes for CASSESVRGDYEQYF.

The V and J genes are TRBV5-1 and TRBJ2-7, with a weak D call TRBD1 (6 bases). This CDR3 spans 14 amino acids. Germline V gene data show CDR1 as SGHRS and CDR2 as YFSETQ. Trimming shortened V by 4 bases and J by 2 bases, and 13 bases separated the two germline ends. The CDR3 DNA reads as TGCGCCAGCAGCCTAGACAGGCGGACCTACGAGCAGTACTTC. Its protein product is CASSLDRRTYEQYF.

This chain connects TRBV12-2 to TRBJ2-1; the table calls TRBD2, which could not be checked here. TRBV12-2 is shown as a pseudogene. The CDR3 is 15 amino acids. CDR3: CASRLKLAPVNEQFF. The CDR3, as DNA: TGTGCAAGTCGCTTAAAACTAGCTCCCGTCAATGAGCAGTTCTTC.

The chain is built from TRBV5-8 and TRBJ1-5; D unresolved. The V gene's germline CDR1 is SGHTS and CDR2 YDEGEE. The CDR3 consists of 13 residues. Deletions cut 0 bases from V and 3 bases from J, with 4 bases between. The CDR3 is CASSLGANQPQHF. The CDR3, as DNA: TGTGCCAGCAGCTTGGGCGCCAATCAGCCCCAGCATTTT.

The rearrangement uses TRBV5-1 and TRBJ2-2; no reliable D call. Trimming left V 5 bases short and J 4 bases short, with 3 bases between. The CDR3 consists of 11 residues. Germline-derived CDR1 and CDR2 are SGHRS and YFSETQ. This chain's CDR3 is CASSVTGELFF. CDR3 in DNA: TGCGCCAGCAGTGTCACCGGGGAGCTGTTTTTT.

The chain is built from TRBV11-2 and TRBJ2-7; 7 bases are shared with TRBD1. The ends lost 3 bases at V and 7 bases at J; junction bases unmatched: 6. The CDR3 totals 13 residues. CDR1 and CDR2 from the germline V gene are SGHAT and FQNNGV. The DNA of the CDR3 is TGTGCCAGCAGCTTCCAGGGGGTTGGAGAGCAGTACTTC. Translation: CASSFQGVGEQYF. Together with reference TRBV11-2 and TRBJ2-7, the CDR3 gives the full variable domain: EAGVAQSPRYKIIEKRQSVAFWCNPISGHATLYWYQQILGQGPKLLIQFQNNGVVDDSQLPKDRFSAERLKGVDSTLKIQPAKLEDSAVYLCASSFQGVGEQYFGPGTRLTVT.

The genes are TRBV21-1 and TRBJ2-1; no check of the table's D call, TRBD1, against the DNA was made. TRBV21-1 is deemed a pseudogene. The CDR3 covers 16 residues. The CDR3 reads CASSRNRGVPYNEQFF. In DNA form, the CDR3 reads TGTGCCAGCAGCAGGAACAGGGGGGTCCCCTACAATGAGCAGTTCTTC.

This clone was seen a single time. The gene calls are TRBV11-3 and TRBJ2-7; 11 bases agree with TRBD2. This CDR3 region has 16 residues. The junction had 11 bases not matched to a gene; V was cut back by 5 bases and J by 5 bases. Germline CDR1 SGHNT, CDR2 YENEEA. CDR3 sequence: CASSHGISGRVDEQYF. The CDR3 DNA follows: TGTGCCAGCAGCCATGGGATTAGCGGGAGGGTGGACGAGCAGTACTTC.

The chain is built from TRBV7-9 and TRBJ2-3; 10 nucleotides line up with TRBD2. The germline CDR1 and CDR2 sequences are SEHNR and FQNEAQ (reference sequence). V lost 1 base, J lost 5 bases, and 3 bases stayed unmatched. This CDR3 is built from 15 residues. The CDR3 loop is CASSLVAGGVDTQYF. Here the CDR3 DNA reads TGTGCCAGCAGCTTAGTAGCGGGGGGAGTAGATACGCAGTATTTT.

This clone was seen a few times. The chain carries TRBV6-5 and TRBJ2-2; the D gene is possibly TRBD1 (6 bases). CDR1 MNHEY and CDR2 SVGAGI come from the germline V gene. The CDR3 length is 14 residues. V lost 2 bases to trimming and J lost 7 bases, with 11 bases between them. This CDR3 is CASSYGGLGGELFF. The DNA for the CDR3 is TGTGCCAGCAGTTACGGGGGCCTCGGCGGGGAGCTGTTTTTT.

The chain employs TRBV4-3 and TRBJ1-2, with a weak D call TRBD1 (5 bases). Trimming stripped 0 bases from V and 5 bases from J, with 16 bases between. This CDR3 region has 16 residues. CDR1 LGHNA and CDR2 YSLEER come from the germline V gene. The chain's CDR3 is CASSQDRDDLSYGYTF. CDR3 in DNA: TGCGCCAGCAGCCAAGATAGGGACGACCTCTCGTATGGCTACACCTTC.

V usage is TRBV7-9 and J usage is TRBJ2-5, with a possible D match to TRBD1 (6 bases). Trimming shortened V by 2 bases and J by 5 bases, and 12 bases separated the two germline ends. CDR1 and CDR2 (germline): SEHNR, FQNEAQ (reference sequence). This CDR3 is 14 amino acids long. In DNA, the CDR3 is TGTGCCAGCAGCTTAATGGGGGCGGGTGAGACCCAGTACTTC. Encoded protein: CASSLMGAGETQYF.

V is TRBV28 and J is TRBJ2-1; no clear D gene. V was cut by 2 bases and J by 0 bases, with 8 bases left in between. From germline, CDR1 is MDHEN and CDR2 SYDVKM. CDR3 length equals 15 residues. CDR3 sequence: CASSLRSDSYNEQFF. CDR3 bases: TGTGCCAGCAGTTTAAGGAGCGACTCCTACAATGAGCAGTTCTTC.

This clone has a single count. The J gene is TRBJ2-1, the V gene TRBV6-5, with 9 bases identical to TRBD1. The CDR3 consists of 16 residues. Trimming took 0 bases from V and 5 from J; bases not matched to a gene: 5. Germline loops: CDR1 MNHEY, CDR2 SVGAGI. CDR3 region: CASSYSWDRAHNEQFF. CDR3 sequence (DNA): TGTGCCAGCAGTTACTCTTGGGACAGGGCCCACAATGAGCAGTTCTTC.

This clone appeared a single time. The sample holds other DNA sequences that translate to the same CDR3. The CDR3 sequence: CASSLTPTMTDPNYGYTF. CDR3 coding DNA: TGCGCCAGCAGCTTGACCCCAACGATGACAGATCCGAACTATGGCTACACCTTC. V is TRBV5-1 and J is TRBJ1-2, with D perhaps matching TRBD1 (5 bases). The length of the CDR3 is 18 residues. V was clipped by 1 base and J by 2 bases, with 21 bases between them. In germline, CDR1 is SGHRS, CDR2 YFSETQ.

This clone was found a few times. V gene TRBV6-5 combines with J gene TRBJ2-1, with 12 nucleotides matching TRBD2. The germline V gene has CDR1 MNHEY and CDR2 SVGAGI. J lost 10 bases, V lost 7 bases, and 2 bases had no gene match. The CDR3 has 12 amino acids. The CDR3 DNA follows: TGTGCCAGCAAAACTAGCGGGAGGGAGCAGTTCTTC. It encodes CASKTSGREQFF.

The chain recombines TRBV6-1 with TRBJ1-1; tentative D call: TRBD1 (6 bases). Germline V CDR1 and CDR2: MNHNS, SASEGT. The CDR3 is 14 residues long. V was clipped by 4 bases and J by 0 bases, with 9 bases between them. CDR3 nucleotides: TGTGCCAGCAGTGTGACAGGTATGAACACTGAAGCTTTCTTT. This encodes CASSVTGMNTEAFF.

The chain uses TRBV6-5 and TRBJ2-1; TRBD2 matches 7 bases. Germline loops: CDR1 MNHEY, CDR2 SVGAGI. The CDR3 is made up of 14 amino acids. V dropped 6 bases and J dropped 7; count of bases not matched to a gene: 9. The CDR3: CASRYRGVRNEQFF. CDR3 nucleotides: TGTGCCAGCAGATACCGGGGGGTTCGGAATGAGCAGTTCTTC.

The chain couples TRBV5-1 to TRBJ2-7, with 11 bases lining up with TRBD1. Trimming took 4 bases from V and 6 from J; bases not matched to a gene: 9. Germline CDR1 is SGHRS and CDR2 is YFSETQ. The CDR3 is made up of 15 amino acids. CDR3 region: CASSSTDRGRSEQYF. In DNA form, the CDR3 reads TGCGCCAGCAGCAGCACGGACAGGGGGCGTAGCGAGCAGTACTTC.

The V gene is TRBV19, the J gene TRBJ2-3; 11 bases align to TRBD2. In germline, CDR1 is LNHDA, CDR2 SQIVND (reference sequence). V trimming: 4 bases; J trimming: 5 bases; junction bases outside the gene matches: 8. The CDR3 contains 16 residues. CDR3 sequence: CASSTGASGGRDTQYF. The CDR3 DNA reads TGTGCCAGTAGTACGGGGGCTAGCGGGGGGAGAGATACGCAGTATTTT.

The gene calls are TRBV6-1 and TRBJ2-1; TRBD1 matches at 11 bases. The CDR3 is made up of 15 amino acids. The trim removed 5 bases at V and 7 bases at J, leaving 7 bases unmatched. CDR1 and CDR2 (germline): MNHNS, SASEGT. The CDR3 coding sequence is TGTGCCAGCAGTTCCGCGGGGACAGGGGGGAATGAGCAGTTCTTC. It yields the protein CASSSAGTGGNEQFF.

J is TRBJ2-3 and V is TRBV28; TRBD2 aligns across 7 bases. The CDR3 length is 15 residues. Germline V gene sequence: CDR1 MDHEN, CDR2 SYDVKM. The V segment lost 5 bases and the J segment 0 bases; nucleotides outside the gene matches: 5. CDR3 coding DNA: TGTGCCAGCAGTCTGGGACTAACTAGCACAGATACGCAGTATTTT. Translation: CASSLGLTSTDTQYF.

J is TRBJ2-4 and V is TRBV7-8, with a tentative D call TRBD1 (6 bases). This CDR3 is 15 amino acids long. Germline V lookup: CDR1 SGHVS, CDR2 FQNEAQ. V lost 5 bases, J lost 4 bases, and 15 bases lay in between. This chain's CDR3 is CASSRLGQIKNIQYF. CDR3 coding DNA: TGTGCCAGCAGCCGCCTGGGACAAATTAAAAACATTCAGTACTTC.

The genes are TRBV30 and TRBJ1-1; 9 bases line up with TRBD1. The CDR3 length is 17 residues. The germline gives CDR1 GTSNPN, CDR2 SVGIG (reference sequence). Trimming at V came to 3 bases and at J to 1 base, leaving 12 bases not matched to a gene. DNA of the CDR3: TGTGCCTGGAGGTGTCTCGGACAGGGGAAAAAGAACACTGAAGCTTTCTTT. Residues: CAWRCLGQGKKNTEAFF.

The rearrangement joins TRBV28 to TRBJ2-1, with D perhaps matching TRBD2 (6 bases). V was shortened by 7 bases and J by 2 bases, with 12 bases between the two germline ends. Germline-derived CDR1 and CDR2 are MDHEN and SYDVKM. The CDR3 length is 14 residues. The CDR3 protein is CASTSGGAYNEQFF. The CDR3 DNA is TGTGCCAGCACCTCCGGGGGAGCCTACAATGAGCAGTTCTTC.